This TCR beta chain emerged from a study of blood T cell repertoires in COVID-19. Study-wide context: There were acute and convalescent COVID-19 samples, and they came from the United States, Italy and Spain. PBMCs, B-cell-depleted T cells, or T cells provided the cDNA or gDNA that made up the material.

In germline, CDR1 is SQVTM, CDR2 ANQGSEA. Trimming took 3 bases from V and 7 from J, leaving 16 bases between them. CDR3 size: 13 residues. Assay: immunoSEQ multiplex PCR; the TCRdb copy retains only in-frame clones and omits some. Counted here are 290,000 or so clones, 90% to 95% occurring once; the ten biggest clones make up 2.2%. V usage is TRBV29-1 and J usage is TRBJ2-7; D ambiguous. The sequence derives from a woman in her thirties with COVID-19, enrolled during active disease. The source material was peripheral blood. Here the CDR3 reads CSVELRLLGEQYF. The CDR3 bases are TGCAGCGTTGAGTTGCGGCTTCTTGGGGAGCAGTACTTC.